This T cell receptor beta chain was recovered during a study of OX40 agonist ivuxolimab in advanced cancers. Notes on the study in general: Expanded peripheral T cells had an undetermined antigen specificity.

On this clone: Its specificity is not known.

With 6 bases removed from V and 5 bases from J, the gap between germline ends came to 11 bases. The CDR3 runs 13 residues. Looked up from germline, CDR1 is PRHDT and CDR2 is FYEKMQ (reference sequence). TCRdb keeps only in-frame clones here, not all; method: immunoSEQ multiplex PCR. The profile shows 100,000 to 120,000 clones, 89% of them singletons. This clonotype was obtained from an adult with an advanced solid tumor such as melanoma, head and neck, liver or kidney cancer. The sequencing here drew on CD4+ or CD8+ T cells sorted from blood, taken in a trial of the OX40 agonist ivuxolimab. The rearrangement joins TRBV13 to TRBJ2-1; D is perhaps TRBD1 or TRBD2 (6 bases each). Written as DNA, the CDR3 is TGTGCCAGCAGGGAGGGGGGAAACAATGAGCAGTTCTTC. Its protein product is CASREGGNNEQFF. The whole variable domain, remainder taken from reference TRBV13 and TRBJ2-1, is AAGVIQSPRHLIKEKRETATLKCYPIPRHDTVYWYQQGPGQDPQFLISFYEKMQSDKGSIPDRFSAQQFSDYHSELNMSSLELGDSALYFCASREGGNNEQFFGPGTRLTVL.